The T cell receptor beta chain described here comes from a study of blood T cell repertoires in COVID-19. Study overall: Sources were T cells, B-cell-depleted T cells, or PBMCs; the material itself was cDNA or gDNA.

As processed by the authors: Amplification of reference gene primers provided the estimated nucleated cell counts. Libraries were prepared by immunoSEQ multiplex PCR; TCRdb keeps only in-frame clonotypes and omits some of them. That table supplies the V and J calls and clone size; D and trimming were determined from the DNA. The sample yields approximately 220,000 clones, 83% seen once. Enrolled through a virtual design, the participants were between roughly 18 and 100 years of age and came from approximately 25 US areas. A COVID-19 case was met by exposed participants within 2 weeks before study entry. The CDR3 contains 15 residues. CDR1 SNHLY and CDR2 FYNNEI come from the germline V gene. The junction had 7 bases not matched to a gene; V was cut back by 5 bases and J by 5 bases.

The specimen sequenced was PBMCs or T cells enriched from blood (not recorded which). The V gene is TRBV2, the J gene TRBJ2-7; 12 bases match TRBD2. This receptor was obtained from a middle-aged woman who had been exposed to COVID-19. CDR3 sequence (DNA): TGTGCCAGCAGTCCCCTAGCGGGGGGGCCGCACGAGCAGTACTTC. As protein: CASSPLAGGPHEQYF.